These T cell receptor beta chains were read from a single sample in a study of control samples from healthy donors and cancer patients. The repertoire was sequenced with immunoSEQ multiplex PCR; TCRdb's copy has only in-frame clones and lacks some. In the table there are under 85,000 clones, about nine tenths of which are singletons. The sample comprised PBMCs. These receptors came from a man in his sixties with colorectal cancer. The conserved cysteine and the conserved F or W are not part of the CDR3 here. The D gene is left open where the match is weak.

J gene	D gene	V gene	CDR3 protein
TRBJ1-3	TRBD1	TRBV28	ASSPDRAGNTIY
TRBJ2-3	TRBD1	TRBV3-1/TRBV3-2	ASSPGQEGGTQY
TRBJ2-7	TRBD2	TRBV23-1	ASTPCGGRYEQY
TRBJ2-5	TRBD2	TRBV2	ASKQGRAGGQETQY
TRBJ2-1	NA	TRBV1	TSSQDRGRATAFIYNEQF
TRBJ2-5	TRBD1	TRBV6-5	ASSFLGQGAFETQY
TRBJ1-2	NA	TRBV5-1	ASSLPADNYGYT
TRBJ2-3	TRBD2	TRBV30	AWSRGDWDTQY
TRBJ2-7	TRBD1	TRBV27	ASSFQGAIYEQY
TRBJ1-5	NA	TRBV28	ASKGDRNQPQH
TRBJ2-3	NA	TRBV3-1/TRBV3-2	ASRSLGTQY
TRBJ2-1	TRBD2	TRBV20-1	SASGLAGHNEQF
TRBJ1-1	TRBD1	TRBV4-3	ASSLGGFNTEAF
TRBJ1-5	NA	TRBV6-6	ASSDSQPQH
TRBJ1-5	NA	TRBV7-2	ASSLAISSPQH
TRBJ2-1	NA	TRBV7-9	ASSTALDPYNEQF
TRBJ1-3	NA	TRBV5-5	ASSYDVLSGNTIY
TRBJ1-6	NA	TRBV9	ASSPLSGASYNSPLH
TRBJ2-7	TRBD2	TRBV9	ASSVASGLGEQY
TRBJ1-3	NA	TRBV19	ASSMNSGDTIY
TRBJ2-5	NA	TRBV24-1	ATSRARGQETQY
TRBJ1-3	NA	TRBV4-2	ASSQVASGNTIY
TRBJ1-5	TRBD1	TRBV11-2	ASSFDPWTGKQSNQPQH
TRBJ1-6	NA	TRBV20-1	SASYGLNSPLH
TRBJ2-1	NA	TRBV9	ASSVEGPHNEQF
TRBJ2-3	TRBD2	TRBV10-3	AISASGASTDTQY
TRBJ1-2	TRBD1	TRBV29-1	SAETGIGYT
TRBJ2-2	NA	TRBV11-2	ASSLWDYTGELF
TRBJ2-2	NA	TRBV2	ASTVQGFGTGELF
TRBJ1-4	NA	TRBV2	ASKRENEKLF
TRBJ1-2	NA	TRBV6-5	ATGQYGYT
TRBJ1-6	TRBD1	TRBV5-1	ASSLYGQGSLNSPLH
TRBJ1-2	NA	TRBV20-1	SAPNERGYT
TRBJ2-1	NA	TRBV18	ASSPETRYNEQF
TRBJ2-3	TRBD2	TRBV7-2	ASSLFQPGLAGRDTQY
TRBJ1-2	NA	TRBV7-9	ASSPTGGSGYT
TRBJ1-1	NA	TRBV5-1	ASKLTYVNTEAF
TRBJ2-3	TRBD2	TRBV2	ASRAASGGRDTQY
TRBJ2-7	NA	TRBV9	ASSPDSGEQY
TRBJ2-7	NA	TRBV19	ASSVAHKPYEQY
TRBJ1-2	NA	TRBV30	AWSGANYGYT
TRBJ2-2	NA	TRBV18	ASERDPNTGELF
TRBJ2-3	NA	TRBV6-2/TRBV6-3	ASSYSTGVTQY
TRBJ2-1	NA	TRBV21-1	ASRRSIATHSDNEQF
TRBJ1-2	TRBD1	TRBV4-2	ASSRGDSNYGYT
TRBJ2-1	TRBD2	TRBV5-4	ASSSGLAVNEQF
TRBJ1-6	NA	TRBV11-2	ASSLGGRTSPLH
TRBJ2-7	NA	TRBV10-1	ATSGQTDEQY
TRBJ1-1	NA	TRBV27	ASIGGLTEAF